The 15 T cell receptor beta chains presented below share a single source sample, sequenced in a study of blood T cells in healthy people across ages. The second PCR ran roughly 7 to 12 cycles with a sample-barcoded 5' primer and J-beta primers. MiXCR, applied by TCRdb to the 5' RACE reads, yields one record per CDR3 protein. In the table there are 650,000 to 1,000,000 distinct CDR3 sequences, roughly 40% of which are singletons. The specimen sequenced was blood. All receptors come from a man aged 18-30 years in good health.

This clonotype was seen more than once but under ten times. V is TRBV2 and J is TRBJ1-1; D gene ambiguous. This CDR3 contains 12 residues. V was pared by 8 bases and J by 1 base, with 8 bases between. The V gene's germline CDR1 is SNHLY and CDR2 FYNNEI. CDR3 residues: CASPGRNTEAFF. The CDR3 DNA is TGTGCCAGCCCAGGACGGAACACTGAAGCTTTCTTT. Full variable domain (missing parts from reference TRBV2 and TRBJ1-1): EPEVTQTPSHQVTQMGQEVILRCVPISNHLYFYWYRQILGQKVEFLVSFYNNEISEKSEIFDDQFSVERPDGSNFTLKIRSTKLEDSAMYFCASPGRNTEAFFGQGTRLTVV.

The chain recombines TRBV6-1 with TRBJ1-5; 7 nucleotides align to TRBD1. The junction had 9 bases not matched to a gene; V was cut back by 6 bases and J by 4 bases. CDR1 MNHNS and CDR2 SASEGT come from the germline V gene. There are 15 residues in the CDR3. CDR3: CASSLNRGHNQPQHF. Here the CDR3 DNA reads TGTGCCAGCAGCCTGAACAGGGGCCATAATCAGCCCCAGCATTTT.

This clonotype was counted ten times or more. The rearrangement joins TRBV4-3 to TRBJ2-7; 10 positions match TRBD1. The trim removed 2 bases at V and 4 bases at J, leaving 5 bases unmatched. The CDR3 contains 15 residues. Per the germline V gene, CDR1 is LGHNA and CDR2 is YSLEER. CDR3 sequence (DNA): TGCGCCAGCAGCCAACAGACAGGGGGCAAGTACGAGCAGTACTTC. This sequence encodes CASSQQTGGKYEQYF.

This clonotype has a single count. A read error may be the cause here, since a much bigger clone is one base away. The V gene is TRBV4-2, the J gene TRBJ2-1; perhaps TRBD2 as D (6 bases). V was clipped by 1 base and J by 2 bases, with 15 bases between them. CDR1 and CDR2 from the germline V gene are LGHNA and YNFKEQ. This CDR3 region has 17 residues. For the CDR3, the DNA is TGTGCCAGCAGCCAAGGCATTGGTGGCGGGGCCTACAATGAGCAGTTCTTC. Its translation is CASSQGIGGGAYNEQFF.

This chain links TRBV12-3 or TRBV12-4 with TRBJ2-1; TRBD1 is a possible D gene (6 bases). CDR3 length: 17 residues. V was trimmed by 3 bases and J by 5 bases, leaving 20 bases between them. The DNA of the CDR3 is TGTGCCAGCAGTTTGGGACCCGACAGGACATTAGACAATGAGCAGTTCTTC. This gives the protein CASSLGPDRTLDNEQFF.

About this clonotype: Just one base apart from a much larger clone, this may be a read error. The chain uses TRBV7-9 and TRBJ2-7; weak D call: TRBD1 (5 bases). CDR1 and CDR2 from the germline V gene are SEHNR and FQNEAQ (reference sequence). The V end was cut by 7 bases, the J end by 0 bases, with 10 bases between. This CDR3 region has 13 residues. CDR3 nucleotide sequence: TGTGCCAGCACCTTGGACACCTCCTACGAGCAGTACTTC. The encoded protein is CASTLDTSYEQYF.

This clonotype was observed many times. The CDR3 bases are TGCAGTGCTAGACCAATCAGGGGGCGCTCAGGTCAGCCCCAGCATTTT. Residues: CSARPIRGRSGQPQHF. The J gene is TRBJ1-5, the V gene TRBV20-1; the match to TRBD1 covers 8 bases. Germline V gene lookup returns CDR1 DFQATT and CDR2 SNEGSKA (reference sequence). CDR3 length equals 16 residues. V shed 2 bases, J shed 6 bases, and the junction held 12 bases outside the gene matches.

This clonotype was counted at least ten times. CDR3 nucleotides: TGTGCCAGCAGCCCCCGGACAGGGGTGAACACTGAAGCTTTCTTT. It specifies CASSPRTGVNTEAFF. The chain joins TRBV12-3 or TRBV12-4 to TRBJ1-1, with TRBD1 matching over 9 bases. Trimming took 6 bases from V and 0 from J; bases not matched to a gene: 5. The CDR3 runs 15 residues.

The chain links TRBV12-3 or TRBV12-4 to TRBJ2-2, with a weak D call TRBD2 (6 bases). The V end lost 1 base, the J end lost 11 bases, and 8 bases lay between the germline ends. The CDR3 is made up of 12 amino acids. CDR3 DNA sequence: TGTGCCAGCAGTTTAGAGGGAGGAGAGCTGTTTTTT. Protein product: CASSLEGGELFF.

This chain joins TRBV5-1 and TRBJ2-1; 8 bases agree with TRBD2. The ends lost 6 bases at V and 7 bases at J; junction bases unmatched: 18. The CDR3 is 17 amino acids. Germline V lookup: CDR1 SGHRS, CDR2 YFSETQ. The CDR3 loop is CASNENAGTRPTNEQFF. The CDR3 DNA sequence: TGCGCCAGCAACGAAAACGCAGGGACTAGGCCTACTAATGAGCAGTTCTTC.

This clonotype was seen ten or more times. CDR3 sequence reads: CASSSLGAGNTEAFF. The DNA for the CDR3 is TGTGCCAGCAGCTCCCTAGGGGCAGGGAACACTGAAGCTTTCTTT. This rearrangement joins TRBV7-9 to TRBJ1-1, with D possibly matching TRBD1 (5 bases). This CDR3 comprises 15 residues. In germline, CDR1 is SEHNR, CDR2 FQNEAQ (reference sequence). Trimming took 4 bases from V and 1 from J, leaving 13 bases between them.

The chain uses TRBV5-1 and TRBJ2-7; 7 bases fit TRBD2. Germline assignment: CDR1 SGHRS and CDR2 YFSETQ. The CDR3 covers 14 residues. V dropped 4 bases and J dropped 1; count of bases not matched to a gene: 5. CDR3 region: CASSVQGGSYEQYF. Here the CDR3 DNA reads TGCGCCAGCAGCGTCCAGGGAGGGTCCTACGAGCAGTACTTC.

CDR3 region: CASSLGQVGGYTF. DNA of the CDR3: TGTGCCAGCAGTTTGGGGCAGGTCGGAGGCTACACCTTC. J is TRBJ1-2 and V is TRBV12-3 or TRBV12-4, with a tentative D call TRBD1 (5 bases). The length of the CDR3 is 13 residues. The V and J ends lost 3 bases and 8 bases respectively, with 13 bases between them.

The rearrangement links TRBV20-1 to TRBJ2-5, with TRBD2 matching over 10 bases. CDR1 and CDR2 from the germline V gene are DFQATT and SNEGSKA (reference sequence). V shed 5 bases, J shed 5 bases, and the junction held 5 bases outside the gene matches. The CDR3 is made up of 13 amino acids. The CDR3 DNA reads TGCAGTGCTGCGGGGGGACTAGCGGAGACCCAGTACTTC. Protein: CSAAGGLAETQYF.

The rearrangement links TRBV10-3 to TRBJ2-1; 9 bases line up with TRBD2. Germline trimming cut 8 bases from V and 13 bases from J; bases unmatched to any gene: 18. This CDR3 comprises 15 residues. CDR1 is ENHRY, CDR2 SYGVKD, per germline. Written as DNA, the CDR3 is TGTGCCATCTCCCCAGCTAGCGGGGACCAAGAGACCCAGTTCTTC. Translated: CAISPASGDQETQFF.